This TCR beta chain originates from a study of blood T cell repertoires in COVID-19. V was pared by 0 bases and J by 5 bases, with 8 bases between. CDR3 length equals 14 residues. Germline V lookup: CDR1 PRHDT, CDR2 FYEKMQ (reference sequence). The protocol was immunoSEQ multiplex PCR, while the TCRdb copy is restricted to in-frame clones and leaves out a portion. The profile shows under 300,000 clones, around 91% of them singletons. This sequence joins TRBV13 and TRBJ2-1, with TRBD1 as a possible D gene (6 bases). This receptor was obtained from a woman aged 18-29 years who had recovered from COVID-19. Sequencing input: PBMCs or T cells enriched from blood (not recorded which). The DNA of the CDR3 is TGTGCCAGCAGCTTAGGTTACAGGGACAATGAGCAGTTCTTC. Amino acid sequence: CASSLGYRDNEQFF.